The 5 T cell receptor beta chains listed next were all sequenced from one sample in a study of CD8 T cells in Susac syndrome. Random hexamers were used to reverse transcribe the RNA input (roughly 0.5 to 1 ug). TCRdb re-analysed the immunoSEQ multiplex PCR reads in MiXCR, keeping a single row per CDR3 protein. The data show around 300,000 distinct CDR3 sequences, with about 89% seen just once and less than 0.2% held by the top ten. The sequenced material came from CD8+ T cells from PBMCs. The receptor source for this set is a human donor with multiple sclerosis.

The V and J genes are TRBV28 and TRBJ2-5, with D possibly TRBD1 on 6 matching bases. This CDR3 contains 14 residues. V shed 6 bases and J shed 2 bases, with 13 bases lying between them. Germline V gene data show CDR1 as MDHEN and CDR2 as SYDVKM. CDR3 region: CASRSAGQQETQYF. The CDR3 DNA reads as TGTGCCAGCAGATCAGCCGGACAGCAAGAGACCCAGTACTTC.

V usage is TRBV29-1 and J usage is TRBJ2-2; D remains unclear. The CDR3 is 12 amino acids. Germline CDR1 is SQVTM and CDR2 is ANQGSEA. V shed 0 bases and J shed 9 bases, with 8 bases lying between them. CDR3 in DNA: TGCAGCGTTGAAGATAACGAGCGGGAGCTGTTTTTT. This sequence encodes CSVEDNERELFF.

The chain combines TRBV7-9 with TRBJ2-7; D is tentatively TRBD1 or TRBD2 (5 bases each). This CDR3 has 18 residues. In germline, CDR1 is SEHNR, CDR2 FQNEAQ (reference sequence). V dropped 5 bases and J dropped 3 bases, with 26 bases sitting between them. CDR3 residues: CASSPLMGDGLGNYEQYF. In DNA, the CDR3 is TGTGCCAGCAGCCCACTAATGGGGGACGGCCTTGGGAACTACGAGCAGTACTTC.

The chain has TRBV9 and TRBJ2-1; unclear D gene. V lost 0 bases and J 2 bases, leaving 9 bases between the germline ends. CDR1 is SGDLS, CDR2 YYNGEE, per germline. The CDR3 totals 15 residues. CDR3 nucleotide sequence: TGTGCCAGCAGCGTAGGGAGCGCGGCCTACAATGAGCAGTTCTTC. Its protein is CASSVGSAAYNEQFF.

Here the CDR3 reads CASSLLTFDWNEQFF. The CDR3 DNA reads TGTGCCAGCAGTTTATTGACCTTCGACTGGAACGAGCAGTTCTTC. The chain has TRBV28 and TRBJ2-1; D not resolved. The CDR3 loop spans 15 amino acids. The V end lost 1 base, the J end lost 10 bases, and 17 bases lay between the germline ends. Germline lookup yields CDR1 MDHEN and CDR2 SYDVKM.